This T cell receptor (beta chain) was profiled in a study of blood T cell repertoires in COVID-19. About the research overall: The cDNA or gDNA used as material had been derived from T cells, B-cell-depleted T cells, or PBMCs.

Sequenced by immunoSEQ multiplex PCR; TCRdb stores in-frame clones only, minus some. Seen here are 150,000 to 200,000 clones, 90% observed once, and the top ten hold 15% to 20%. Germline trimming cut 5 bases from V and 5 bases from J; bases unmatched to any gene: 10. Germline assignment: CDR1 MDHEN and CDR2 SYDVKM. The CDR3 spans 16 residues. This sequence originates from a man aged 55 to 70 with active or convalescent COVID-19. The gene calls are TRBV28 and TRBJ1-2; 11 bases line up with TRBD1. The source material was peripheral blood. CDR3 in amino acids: CASSNTRTGGSYGYTF. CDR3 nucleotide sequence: TGTGCCAGCAGTAACACACGGACAGGGGGCTCTTATGGCTACACCTTC.